This is a list of T cell receptor beta chains from one sample in a study of T cell repertoires in cytomegalovirus infection. TCRdb re-called the reads through MiXCR, storing one row per CDR3 protein. The sample comprises some 560,000 distinct CDR3 sequences, around two fifths of which are singletons, and about 48% rests with the top ten. Antigen specificity for these receptors is unknown. Specimen: cultured PBMCs, collected from culture after CMV antigen stimulation. The receptor source for this set is a human donor in good health (CMV status not recorded). Some clones in this sample may be carry-over from other donors' samples. The CDR3 runs from the conserved cysteine through the conserved F or W. The D gene is left open where the match is weak. The size of a clone is reported for some rows only, either as once, few or many, or as a class for expanded clones.

j_call	v_call	d_call	clone_size	cdr3_aa	cdr3_nt
TRBJ1-5	TRBV10-2	NA	NA	CASSAVRERSQHF	TGCGCCAGCAGTGCGGTCAGGGAAAGGTCCCAGCATTTT
TRBJ2-3	TRBV4-3	NA	few	CASSHSSGTSTDTQYF	TGCGCCAGCAGCCACAGTAGCGGTACATCTACAGATACGCAGTATTTT
TRBJ2-1	TRBV20-1	TRBD2	NA	CSATRLIKRGGGREQFF	TGCAGTGCTACCCGGTTGATAAAGCGGGGGGGAGGACGTGAGCAGTTCTTC
TRBJ2-1	TRBV12-3/TRBV12-4	TRBD2	NA	CASSVTSGGGNEQFF	TGTGCCAGCAGTGTCACTAGCGGAGGCGGGAATGAGCAGTTCTTC
TRBJ1-4	TRBV29-1	NA	once	CSVAGGSEKLFF	TGCAGCGTTGCCGGGGGGAGTGAAAAACTGTTTTTT
TRBJ2-7	TRBV29-1	NA	once	CSVVGAYEQYF	TGCAGCGTTGTGGGGGCCTACGAGCAGTACTTC
TRBJ1-2	TRBV7-3	TRBD1	NA	CASSPADGTGSYGYTF	TGTGCCAGCAGCCCAGCGGACGGGACAGGGAGCTATGGCTACACCTTC
TRBJ2-1	TRBV6-2/TRBV6-3	NA	NA	CASNLRRGSSYNEQFF	TGTGCCAGCAACCTACGGAGGGGAAGCTCCTACAATGAGCAGTTCTTC
TRBJ1-2	TRBV7-2	NA	few	CASSLLDGDYGYTF	TGTGCCAGCAGCTTACTCGACGGAGACTATGGCTACACCTTC
TRBJ1-1	TRBV6-5	NA	NA	CASSSLLMNTEAFF	TGTGCCAGCAGTTCCCTCTTAATGAACACTGAAGCTTTCTTT
TRBJ2-3	TRBV6-6	NA	few	CASRLYGGGLTDTQYF	TGTGCCAGCAGGCTTTATGGCGGTGGACTCACAGATACGCAGTATTTT
TRBJ1-2	TRBV2	NA	NA	CASSGGRWVYGYTF	TGTGCCAGCAGTGGTGGGCGTTGGGTCTATGGCTACACCTTC
TRBJ2-7	TRBV7-2	NA	few	CASSFGDWTNYEQYF	TGTGCCAGCAGCTTTGGCGACTGGACCAACTACGAGCAGTACTTC
TRBJ1-4	TRBV7-8	NA	NA	CASSRSTANEKLFF	TGTGCCAGCAGCCGCTCGACAGCAAATGAAAAACTGTTTTTT
TRBJ1-2	TRBV20-1	TRBD1	NA	CSAREHGTGLFF	TGCAGTGCTAGAGAACACGGGACAGGGTTATTCTTC
TRBJ2-1	TRBV2	TRBD1	NA	CASSGLGQGLGEQFF	TGTGCCAGCAGTGGACTGGGACAGGGGTTGGGTGAGCAGTTCTTC
TRBJ1-5	TRBV20-1	NA	few	CSASFYSNQPQHF	TGCAGTGCTAGCTTCTATAGCAATCAGCCCCAGCATTTT
TRBJ1-1	TRBV7-9	NA	NA	CASSRPRVTEAFF	TGTGCCAGCAGCCGACCCAGGGTCACTGAAGCTTTCTTT
TRBJ2-1	TRBV20-1	TRBD2	NA	CSARERGGGYNEQFF	TGCAGTGCTAGAGAGCGGGGGGGCGGGTACAATGAGCAGTTCTTC
TRBJ1-1	TRBV20-1	NA	NA	CSASYVWSTEAFF	TGCAGTGCTAGCTACGTCTGGAGCACTGAAGCTTTCTTT
TRBJ1-5	TRBV2	NA	NA	CASKDSPNQPQHF	TGTGCCAGCAAAGACAGCCCTAATCAGCCCCAGCATTTT
TRBJ1-5	TRBV15	NA	NA	CATSTGQLNQPQHF	TGTGCCACCAGCACAGGACAACTTAATCAGCCCCAGCATTTT
TRBJ2-3	TRBV7-8	TRBD2	NA	CASSLNPGLAGGLDTQYF	TGTGCCAGCAGCTTAAATCCTGGACTAGCGGGAGGGTTAGATACGCAGTATTTT
TRBJ2-1	TRBV6-1	NA	NA	CASSGRGGTYNEQFF	TGTGCCAGCAGTGGGCGGGGTGGGACCTACAATGAGCAGTTCTTC
TRBJ1-4	TRBV7-9	NA	NA	CASTFGEKLFF	TGTGCCAGCACCTTCGGGGAAAAACTGTTTTTT
TRBJ1-1	TRBV6-1	NA	NA	CASSDSPRGLNTEAFF	TGTGCCAGCAGTGATAGCCCCCGGGGTTTGAACACTGAAGCTTTCTTT
TRBJ2-7	TRBV6-5	NA	NA	CASSYSMPDYEQYF	TGTGCCAGCAGTTACTCGATGCCGGACTACGAGCAGTACTTC
TRBJ2-2	TRBV19	NA	NA	CASTPNTGELFF	TGTGCCAGTACCCCGAACACCGGGGAGCTGTTTTTT
TRBJ2-4	TRBV6-8	TRBD2	NA	CASSPTRGGSGNIQYF	TGTGCCAGCAGTCCCACCCGCGGGGGTTCAGGAAACATTCAGTACTTC
TRBJ1-1	TRBV7-9	NA	few	CASSLSTGANTEAFF	TGTGCCAGCAGCTTAAGTACCGGGGCGAACACTGAAGCTTTCTTT
TRBJ2-5	TRBV7-2	TRBD1	few	CASSPTGGSRETQYF	TGTGCCAGCAGCCCAACAGGGGGATCGAGAGAGACCCAGTACTTC
TRBJ1-5	TRBV12-5	NA	few	CASGLRVTPEGNQPQHF	TGTGCTAGTGGTTTGCGGGTCACCCCGGAGGGCAATCAGCCCCAGCATTTT
TRBJ2-4	TRBV6-6	NA	NA	CASSYSFSGGGNIQYF	TGTGCCAGCAGTTACTCGTTCTCAGGGGGAGGAAACATTCAGTACTTC
TRBJ1-2	TRBV12-3/TRBV12-4	TRBD1	few	CASKRSGQVLYGYTF	TGTGCCAGCAAGCGGTCGGGACAGGTACTCTATGGCTACACCTTC
TRBJ2-1	TRBV7-6	NA	NA	CASSLLSISYHEQFF	TGTGCCAGCAGCTTACTTTCCATCTCCTACCATGAGCAGTTCTTC
TRBJ2-5	TRBV12-3/TRBV12-4	NA	few	CASSLLVGRTQYF	TGTGCCAGCAGTTTATTGGTGGGAAGGACCCAGTACTTC
TRBJ1-1	TRBV7-8	NA	NA	CASSLEIRNTEAFF	TGTGCCAGCAGCTTAGAAATCAGGAACACTGAAGCTTTCTTT
TRBJ2-6	TRBV29-1	NA	NA	CSVAAGANVLTF	TGCAGCGTTGCTGCTGGGGCCAACGTCCTGACTTTC
TRBJ1-2	TRBV20-1	TRBD1	few	CSAQDRAFYGYTF	TGCAGTGCTCAGGACAGGGCCTTTTATGGCTACACCTTC
TRBJ1-1	TRBV12-3/TRBV12-4	NA	NA	CASSRTQVTEAFF	TGTGCCAGCAGTCGGACACAAGTAACTGAAGCTTTCTTT
TRBJ2-3	TRBV10-3	NA	few	CAISERPAFDADTQYF	TGTGCCATCAGTGAGCGGCCGGCGTTCGACGCAGATACGCAGTATTTT
TRBJ2-5	TRBV7-2	TRBD2	few	CASSPRWTSVETQYF	TGTGCCAGCAGCCCCAGATGGACTAGCGTCGAGACCCAGTACTTC
TRBJ2-3	TRBV6-5	TRBD2	NA	CASSYSAGGADTQYF	TGTGCCAGCAGTTACTCGGCGGGAGGAGCAGATACGCAGTATTTT
TRBJ2-1	TRBV12-3/TRBV12-4	NA	NA	CATIGTTHNEQFF	TGTGCCACCATCGGGACCACCCACAATGAGCAGTTCTTC
TRBJ2-1	TRBV6-2/TRBV6-3	NA	few	CASTRPGPLEGEQFF	TGTGCCAGCACCCGCCCAGGTCCCTTAGAGGGGGAGCAGTTCTTC
TRBJ2-7	TRBV6-5	NA	once	CASGGLGASYEQYF	TGTGCCAGCGGGGGTCTGGGGGCTTCCTACGAGCAGTACTTC
TRBJ2-7	TRBV7-2	NA	NA	CASSPMPDRNEQYF	TGTGCCAGCAGCCCTATGCCAGACCGGAACGAGCAGTACTTC
TRBJ2-6	TRBV12-3/TRBV12-4	NA	few	CASSLYPALSRSGANVLTF	TGTGCCAGCTCCTTATACCCCGCCCTCTCTAGGTCTGGGGCCAACGTCCTGACTTTC
TRBJ2-3	TRBV4-2	NA	NA	CASSQDPQGSYTDTQYF	TGTGCCAGCAGCCAAGATCCCCAGGGGAGCTACACAGATACGCAGTATTTT
TRBJ2-5	TRBV12-3/TRBV12-4	TRBD2	NA	CASSLATSGQETQYF	TGTGCCAGCAGTTTAGCAACTAGCGGGCAAGAGACCCAGTACTTC
TRBJ1-2	TRBV7-2	NA	NA	CASSPQIVDGYTF	TGTGCCAGCAGCCCCCAGATTGTCGATGGCTACACCTTC
TRBJ2-7	TRBV12-3/TRBV12-4	NA	NA	CASSLQGTGEQYF	TGTGCCAGCAGTTTACAGGGAACGGGGGAGCAGTACTTC
TRBJ2-7	TRBV5-4	NA	few	CASSLAVGGGHSYEQYF	TGTGCCAGCAGCTTGGCCGTGGGTGGGGGGCACTCCTACGAGCAGTACTTC
TRBJ2-5	TRBV7-8	TRBD2	NA	CASTAGRGPWRETQYF	TGTGCCAGCACGGCCGGGAGGGGCCCTTGGAGAGAGACCCAGTACTTC